Presented here are 31 T cell receptor beta chains from one specimen sequenced in a study of cytomegalovirus exposure and HLA in healthy donors. 60 Vbeta and 13 Jbeta primers were used in PCR. Using immunoSEQ multiplex PCR, the repertoire was profiled, and TCRdb retains in-frame clones only, with some absent. The table has 200,000 to 250,000 clones, around 70% seen once; the top ten hold about 3%. Sequences were obtained from PBMCs. The receptors were sampled from a man between 35 and 55 years old in good health and CMV-seropositive.

The chain recombines TRBV2 with TRBJ2-1; TRBD2 is a possible D gene (5 bases). Germline CDR1 reads SNHLY; CDR2 reads FYNNEI. This CDR3 is 14 amino acids long. Deletions cut 0 bases from V and 7 bases from J, with 10 bases between. CDR3 region: CASSEAFGLNEQFF. The CDR3, as DNA: TGTGCCAGCAGTGAAGCTTTCGGACTTAATGAGCAGTTCTTC.

The chain joins TRBV2 to TRBJ2-1; the match to TRBD1 covers 8 bases. This CDR3 spans 13 amino acids. The germline V gene encodes CDR1 SNHLY and CDR2 FYNNEI. V was pared by 10 bases and J by 2 bases, with 4 bases of the junction left unmatched. CDR3 region: CATTGGPYNEQFF. Written as DNA, the CDR3 is TGTGCCACCACAGGGGGACCCTACAATGAGCAGTTCTTC.

This chain joins TRBV25-1 and TRBJ1-5; 10 positions agree with TRBD1. V lost 6 bases, J lost 2 bases, and 1 base stayed unmatched. Germline CDR1 and CDR2: MGHDK and SYGVNS. The CDR3 is 14 amino acids. The CDR3 nucleotides are TGTGCCAGCAGGACAGGGGGCGGCAATCAGCCCCAGCATTTT. Translated, it gives CASRTGGGNQPQHF.

The rearrangement joins TRBV6-6 to TRBJ2-7, with TRBD1 matching 10 bases. CDR1 is MNHNY, CDR2 SVGAGI, per germline (reference sequence). J was trimmed by 5 bases and V by 7 bases; bases with no gene match: 8. The CDR3 totals 14 residues. CDR3: CASTQGTGDNEQYF. CDR3 nucleotide sequence: TGTGCCAGCACTCAAGGGACAGGGGACAACGAGCAGTACTTC.

The chain joins TRBV27 to TRBJ2-5; the match to TRBD1 covers 9 bases. The V segment lost 5 bases and the J segment 1 base; nucleotides outside the gene matches: 8. The length of the CDR3 is 16 residues. The V gene's germline CDR1 is MNHEY and CDR2 SMNVEV (reference sequence). CDR3 protein: CASSGRYRGLQETQYF. The CDR3 DNA reads TGTGCCAGCAGTGGAAGATACAGGGGGCTCCAAGAGACCCAGTACTTC.

The chain carries TRBV18 and TRBJ2-1; 10 nucleotides match TRBD1. J lost 0 bases, V lost 6 bases, and 17 bases had no gene match. CDR3 size: 20 residues. Germline assignment: CDR1 KGHSH and CDR2 LQKENI. CDR3 residues: CASSPGTGAIAGSSYNEQFF. CDR3 DNA: TGTGCCAGCTCCCCCGGGACAGGGGCCATAGCGGGGAGCTCCTACAATGAGCAGTTCTTC. The whole variable domain, filled in from reference TRBV18 and TRBJ2-1, reads NAGVMQNPRHLVRRRGQEARLRCSPMKGHSHVYWYRQLPEEGLKFMVYLQKENIIDESGMPKERFSAEFPKEGPSILRIQQVVRGDSAAYFCASSPGTGAIAGSSYNEQFFGPGTRLTVL.

The rearrangement links TRBV29-1 to TRBJ2-3; 7 bases align to TRBD1. The CDR3 is 14 amino acids. V lost 7 bases to trimming and J lost 2 bases; unmatched junction nucleotides: 9. Per germline, CDR1 SQVTM and CDR2 ANQGSEA. The CDR3 DNA follows: TGCAGCGCCCGGGACAGATACACCACAGATACGCAGTATTTT. It encodes CSARDRYTTDTQYF.

V and J are TRBV28 and TRBJ1-4; D is perhaps TRBD1 (6 bases). The CDR3 length is 14 residues. Deletions cut 5 bases from V and 7 bases from J, with 14 bases between. CDR1 and CDR2 (germline): MDHEN, SYDVKM. The DNA for the CDR3 is TGTGCCAGCAGTCGGGGGGGCGACAGTGAAAAACTGTTTTTT. Its protein product is CASSRGGDSEKLFF.

The gene calls are TRBV5-1 and TRBJ1-2, with D perhaps TRBD1 (5 bases). Germline V gene sequence: CDR1 SGHRS, CDR2 YFSETQ. The CDR3 has 15 amino acids. Trimming took 0 bases from V and 8 from J, leaving 17 bases between them. The CDR3 protein is CASSLAVGGTSGYTF. Written as DNA, the CDR3 is TGCGCCAGCAGCTTGGCCGTGGGGGGTACCTCGGGCTACACCTTC.

The rearrangement uses TRBV5-1 and TRBJ2-1; TRBD1 might be the D (5 bases). CDR1 SGHRS and CDR2 YFSETQ come from the germline V gene. The CDR3 is 15 residues long. Trimming stripped 1 base from V and 3 bases from J, with 11 bases between. CDR3 sequence reads: CASSLQGVRYNEQFF. For the CDR3, the DNA is TGCGCCAGCAGCTTGCAAGGGGTCCGCTACAATGAGCAGTTCTTC.

The chain employs TRBV13 and TRBJ2-7, with a tentative D call TRBD2 (6 bases). Trimming pared 4 bases from V and 1 base from J, leaving 35 bases between. The length of the CDR3 is 22 residues. Germline-derived CDR1 and CDR2 are PRHDT and FYEKMQ (reference sequence). The CDR3, as DNA: TGTGCCAGCAGCTACACGGCAAGACTAGGATATTCCCGACGAACAGATTCCTACGAGCAGTACTTC. Its protein product is CASSYTARLGYSRRTDSYEQYF.

CDR3 region: CASSLKGGAGGPGDTQYF. The CDR3 DNA is TGTGCCAGCAGCTTAAAAGGGGGGGCGGGGGGACCGGGAGATACGCAGTATTTT. The genes are TRBV13 and TRBJ2-3; TRBD2 matches 8 bases. The V segment lost 2 bases and the J segment 5 bases; nucleotides outside the gene matches: 15. Germline V gene lookup returns CDR1 PRHDT and CDR2 FYEKMQ (reference sequence). The length of the CDR3 is 18 residues.

This clone was observed a handful of times. The chain employs TRBV4-1 and TRBJ2-3; 10 nucleotides match TRBD2. CDR1 is MGHRA, CDR2 YSYEKL, per germline. Trimming removed 4 bases from V and 3 bases from J; junction bases left unmatched: 4. The CDR3 totals 15 residues. For the CDR3, the DNA is TGCGCCAGCAGCCTGGGACTAGCGTCTACAGATACGCAGTATTTT. It codes for CASSLGLASTDTQYF.

The chain recombines TRBV19 with TRBJ1-6; D perhaps matches TRBD1 (5 bases). Germline CDR1 LNHDA, CDR2 SQIVND (reference sequence). The V gene lost 0 bases and the J gene lost 5 bases, with 8 bases spanning the gap. The CDR3 consists of 15 residues. In nucleotides, the CDR3 is TGTGCCAGTAGTATAGAGGGGCAAAATAATTCACCCCTCCACTTT. This sequence encodes CASSIEGQNNSPLHF.

On this clone itself: The same CDR3 arises from other DNA sequences in this sample as well. The rearrangement joins TRBV10-2 to TRBJ1-3; TRBD1 matches at 7 bases. With 4 bases clipped from V and 3 bases from J, the junction kept 0 bases outside the gene matches. The CDR3 runs 13 residues. From germline, CDR1 is WSHSY and CDR2 SAAADI. The CDR3 nucleotides are TGCGCCAGCAGTGGACAGGGTGGAAACACCATATATTTT. This translates into CASSGQGGNTIYF.

The gene calls are TRBV7-6 and TRBJ2-7; 10 nucleotides align to TRBD1. V was pared by 5 bases and J by 0 bases, with 1 base of the junction left unmatched. The CDR3 loop spans 14 amino acids. Germline V gene data show CDR1 as SGHVS and CDR2 as FNYEAQ. CDR3 coding DNA: TGTGCCAGCAGCCGACAGGGGGCCTCCTACGAGCAGTACTTC. Translation: CASSRQGASYEQYF.

The chain joins TRBV4-3 to TRBJ2-7, with 7 bases that match TRBD2. The germline V gene encodes CDR1 LGHNA and CDR2 YSLEER. The V segment lost 2 bases and the J segment 1 base; nucleotides outside the gene matches: 5. The CDR3 length is 15 residues. For the CDR3, the DNA is TGCGCCAGCAGCCAAATGGCGGGGGATTCCTACGAGCAGTACTTC. This encodes CASSQMAGDSYEQYF.

The V and J genes are TRBV6-1 and TRBJ2-5; D not resolved. Trimming shortened V by 1 base and J by 2 bases, and 11 bases separated the two germline ends. The germline V gene has CDR1 MNHNS and CDR2 SASEGT. The CDR3 contains 15 residues. For the CDR3, the DNA is TGTGCCAGCAGTGAAGTAGTAAATCCACAAGAGACCCAGTACTTC. Amino acids: CASSEVVNPQETQYF.

The V gene is TRBV29-1, the J gene TRBJ2-3; 11 bases match TRBD2. This CDR3 has 15 amino acids. CDR1 and CDR2 from the germline V gene are SQVTM and ANQGSEA. The V segment lost 3 bases and the J segment 5 bases; nucleotides outside the gene matches: 7. CDR3 nucleotide sequence: TGCAGCGTTGACGCGACTAGCGGGGCGGGAGATACGCAGTATTTT. Its translation: CSVDATSGAGDTQYF.

The gene calls are TRBV7-2 and TRBJ2-3; TRBD1 agrees at 7 bases. Looked up from germline, CDR1 is SGHTA and CDR2 is FQGNSA. The CDR3 is 13 residues long. Germline trimming cut 1 base from V and 6 bases from J; bases unmatched to any gene: 1. CDR3 nucleotide sequence: TGTGCCAGCAGCTTAGAGGGGGCTGATACGCAGTATTTT. Its protein is CASSLEGADTQYF.

The table lists this clone with a few counts. The chain recombines TRBV5-4 with TRBJ1-1; D possibly corresponds to TRBD1 (5 bases). Trimming took 1 base from V and 1 from J, leaving 14 bases between them. The CDR3 runs 16 residues. Germline lookup yields CDR1 SGHNT and CDR2 YYREEE (reference sequence). In DNA, the CDR3 is TGTGCCAGCAGCTTGATGACGGGACTCGAGAACACTGAAGCTTTCTTT. It specifies CASSLMTGLENTEAFF. The variable domain in full, with the rest retrieved from reference TRBV5-4 and TRBJ1-1, is ETGVTQSPTHLIKTRGQQVTLRCSSQSGHNTVSWYQQALGQGPQFIFQYYREEENGRGNFPPRFSGLQFPNYSSELNVNALELDDSALYLCASSLMTGLENTEAFFGQGTRLTVV.

The chain carries TRBV27 and TRBJ1-5; D is possibly TRBD1 (6 bases). The CDR3 consists of 14 residues. Germline assignment: CDR1 MNHEY and CDR2 SMNVEV (reference sequence). V lost 3 bases and J 11 bases, leaving 17 bases between the germline ends. The CDR3 sequence: CASSFWGRGQSQHF. The CDR3 region has the DNA TGTGCCAGCAGTTTTTGGGGGCGAGGGCAGTCCCAGCATTTT.

Concerning this clone: At one boundary the junction diverges from the germline segment, which might be a read error. The genes are TRBV7-2 and TRBJ2-7; D is possibly TRBD1 (5 bases). This CDR3 has 15 amino acids. Per the germline V gene, CDR1 is SGHTA and CDR2 is FQGNSA. The CDR3 reads CAGSSSGQGDYEQYF. Written as DNA, the CDR3 is TGTGCCGGCAGCTCATCCGGGCAGGGCGACTACGAGCAGTACTTC.

The genes are TRBV10-2 and TRBJ2-5; 13 nucleotides line up with TRBD2. Trimming cost V 6 bases and J 1 base; bases outside gene matches: 8. Germline V gene data show CDR1 as WSHSY and CDR2 as SAAADI. The CDR3 is 17 amino acids. The CDR3 DNA reads TGCGCCAGCAGCCCTGGACTAGCGGGGGACCTCCAAGAGACCCAGTACTTC. It specifies CASSPGLAGDLQETQYF.

CDR3 bases: TGTGCCAGCAGCACCGCCGGGGGACCCCAGCATTTT. This codes for CASSTAGGPQHF. V is TRBV7-6 and J is TRBJ1-5; TRBD1 might be the D (5 bases). Per germline, CDR1 SGHVS and CDR2 FNYEAQ. The CDR3 runs to 12 residues. Trimming took off 5 bases at V and 10 bases at J, with 12 bases between the two ends.

The chain has TRBV4-1 and TRBJ2-2; 16 bases are shared with TRBD2. The V gene end was trimmed by 3 bases and the J gene end by 7 bases; junction bases not matched to a gene: 5. Germline-derived CDR1 and CDR2 are MGHRA and YSYEKL. The CDR3 runs to 17 residues. The DNA for the CDR3 is TGCGCCAGCAGCCAGGGGACTAGCGGGGGGGCGAACGGGGAGCTGTTTTTT. This encodes CASSQGTSGGANGELFF.

In its sample, this clone was seen a few times. V usage is TRBV5-4 and J usage is TRBJ1-1; 8 nucleotides line up with TRBD1. The germline V gene has CDR1 SGHNT and CDR2 YYREEE (reference sequence). Unmatched junction bases numbered 6, after V lost 8 bases and J lost 3 bases. CDR3 length equals 13 residues. CDR3 in DNA: TGTGCCAGGGGGACAGGACCCGACACTGAAGCTTTCTTT. Its protein product is CARGTGPDTEAFF.

The V call is TRBV28, the J call TRBJ2-3; 9 bases are a match to TRBD2. Germline CDR1 is MDHEN and CDR2 is SYDVKM. V shed 8 bases, J shed 2 bases, and the junction held 8 bases outside the gene matches. The CDR3 is 15 amino acids. CDR3: CASGGTSLYTDTQYF. CDR3 coding DNA: TGTGCCAGCGGAGGGACTAGCCTTTACACAGATACGCAGTATTTT.

The chain employs TRBV4-1 and TRBJ2-7, with D perhaps matching TRBD2 (5 bases). V gave up 0 bases and J gave up 5 bases, with 14 bases separating them. Germline-derived CDR1 and CDR2 are MGHRA and YSYEKL. This CDR3 comprises 15 residues. CDR3 bases: TGCGCCAGCAGCCAAGAGTCCAGAGGAGGCCACGAGCAGTACTTC. It is translated as CASSQESRGGHEQYF.

The chain is built from TRBV6-6 and TRBJ2-2; 9 bases line up with TRBD2. Unmatched junction bases numbered 3, after V lost 3 bases and J lost 4 bases. Germline CDR1 is MNHNY and CDR2 is SVGAGI (reference sequence). This CDR3 contains 15 residues. CDR3 DNA sequence: TGTGCCAGCAGTTATCGCGGGGGGGCCACCGGGGAGCTGTTTTTT. Encoded protein: CASSYRGGATGELFF.

The chain couples TRBV4-2 to TRBJ2-5, with D possibly matching TRBD2 (5 bases). V was cut by 3 bases and J by 4 bases, with 12 bases left in between. Germline-derived CDR1 and CDR2 are LGHNA and YNFKEQ. This CDR3 has 14 residues. CDR3 in amino acids: CASSHITSVETQYF. The CDR3 region has the DNA TGTGCCAGCAGCCATATTACTAGTGTAGAGACCCAGTACTTC.